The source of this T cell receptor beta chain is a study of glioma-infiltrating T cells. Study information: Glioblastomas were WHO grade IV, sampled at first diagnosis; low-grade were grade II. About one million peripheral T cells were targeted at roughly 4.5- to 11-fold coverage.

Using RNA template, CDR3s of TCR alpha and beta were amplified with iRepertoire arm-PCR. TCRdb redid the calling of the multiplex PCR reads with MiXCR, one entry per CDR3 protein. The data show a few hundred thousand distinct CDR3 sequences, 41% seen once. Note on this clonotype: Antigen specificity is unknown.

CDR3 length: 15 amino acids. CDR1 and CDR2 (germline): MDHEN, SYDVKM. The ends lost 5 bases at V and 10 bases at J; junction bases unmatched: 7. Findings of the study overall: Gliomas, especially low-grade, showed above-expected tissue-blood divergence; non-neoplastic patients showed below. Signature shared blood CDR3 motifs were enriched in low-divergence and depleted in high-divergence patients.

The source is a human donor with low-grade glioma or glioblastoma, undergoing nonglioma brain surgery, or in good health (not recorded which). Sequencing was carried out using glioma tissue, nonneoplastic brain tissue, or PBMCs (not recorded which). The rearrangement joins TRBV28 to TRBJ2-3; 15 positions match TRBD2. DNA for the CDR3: TGTGCCAGCAGTCCCCCGGGACTAGCGGGAGGATCGCAGTATTTT. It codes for CASSPPGLAGGSQYF.